Listed below are T cell receptor beta chains from one sample, sequenced in a study of chemoradiotherapy in HPV16-positive cancers. Data came from immunoSEQ multiplex PCR; TCRdb stores just in-frame clones and leaves some out. The sample carries 15,000 or so clones, just over 90% recorded once. Sequences were derived from blood, sampled from a patient who underwent chemoradiotherapy. The receptors derive from a human donor with HPV-associated anogenital cancer. Both conserved end residues are part of each CDR3. D genes are given only for firm matches.

D: .; V: TRBV4-1; CDR3: CASSLGHNIYEQYF
D: .; V: TRBV18; CDR3: CASSPAGGPSVLYTF
D: .; V: TRBV7-3; CDR3: CASSSPTASGGNEQFF
D: TRBD2; V: TRBV27; CDR3: CASSLSGLVRNEQFF
D: TRBD1; V: TRBV7-9; CDR3: CASSFPGTGKGYGYTF
D: .; V: TRBV15; CDR3: CATSRGYTDEAFF
D: .; V: TRBV5-1; CDR3: CASGLSLTNEKLFF
D: .; V: TRBV27; CDR3: CASSFGGGLALYTQYF
D: .; V: TRBV11-3; CDR3: CASSLEYRWDNEQFF
D: .; V: TRBV5-1; CDR3: CASSLEGGSSYEQYF
D: TRBD1; V: TRBV4-1; CDR3: CASSQDWDRVSYEQYF
D: TRBD1; V: TRBV30; CDR3: CAWSARRQGGDEKLFF
D: .; V: TRBV18; CDR3: CASSPGVNSYNEQFF
D: .; V: TRBV19; CDR3: CASSRTVLDYGYTF
D: TRBD2; V: TRBV5-1; CDR3: CASRSLQTSGGARETQYF
D: .; V: TRBV10-3; CDR3: CAILETGSNYGYTF
D: TRBD1; V: TRBV19; CDR3: CASSRTGPYGYTF
D: TRBD2; V: TRBV5-4; CDR3: CASSPDLAGDSYEQYF
D: .; V: TRBV7-6; CDR3: CASTYGPGTNEKLFF
D: .; V: TRBV11-3; CDR3: CASRRGGPQFF
D: TRBD1; V: TRBV9; CDR3: CASSVLQGAGTQYF
D: .; V: TRBV2; CDR3: CASSPAGGGNEQFF
D: .; V: TRBV4-3; CDR3: CASSQDFGQPQHF
D: .; V: TRBV4-1; CDR3: CASSRGGSNQPQHF
D: .; V: TRBV27; CDR3: CASSLYTGNGYTF
D: .; V: TRBV15; CDR3: CATSNGGGAYNEQFF
D: .; V: TRBV6-5; CDR3: CASSYASTGELFF
D: .; V: TRBV6-1; CDR3: CASSGASYEQYF
D: .; V: TRBV2; CDR3: CASRGNRRNIQYF
D: .; V: TRBV2; CDR3: CASSEADADGELFF
D: .; V: TRBV13; CDR3: CASSSLGGSSYEQYF
D: .; V: TRBV6-6; CDR3: CASSPGKPYNEQFF
D: .; V: TRBV9; CDR3: CASSPSGREEFF
D: .; V: TRBV27; CDR3: CASRPRTNYEQYF
D: TRBD2; V: TRBV7-2; CDR3: CASSWISGGLNEQFF
D: TRBD1; V: TRBV11-2; CDR3: CASSSLNRGQAGTTMGYTF
D: .; V: TRBV18; CDR3: CASSPLDSNNSPLHF
D: .; V: TRBV11-2; CDR3: CASSLWGGRYEQYF
D: .; V: TRBV5-1; CDR3: CASSPLSDTEAFF
D: .; V: TRBV10-3; CDR3: CAISERAPEQYF
D: .; V: TRBV6-4; CDR3: CASSSRALGELFF
D: .; V: TRBV27; CDR3: CASSLFYRVSYGYTF
D: TRBD2; V: TRBV9; CDR3: CASSAGTSGGYEQYF
D: .; V: TRBV27; CDR3: CASRDSRGNTEAFF
D: TRBD2; V: TRBV4-3; CDR3: CASSQGTSGGNPNTGELFF
D: .; V: TRBV18; CDR3: CASSPRADSTNGYTF
D: .; V: TRBV2; CDR3: CASLPIGEQSSYEQYF
D: TRBD2; V: TRBV27; CDR3: CASKLLAGTNEQFF
D: .; V: TRBV7-9; CDR3: CASSRQGPNTGELFF
D: .; V: TRBV7-2; CDR3: CASSYSGWRETQYF
D: .; V: TRBV11-3; CDR3: CASSLASPEQYF
D: .; V: TRBV5-6; CDR3: CASTILHPTGYEQYF
D: .; V: TRBV7-3; CDR3: CASSLAGGHTDTQYF
D: TRBD1; V: TRBV19; CDR3: CASTGRTGWGYTF
D: .; V: TRBV9; CDR3: CASSVGAPQETQYF
D: .; V: TRBV2; CDR3: CASSGQQGFWTEAFF